These T cell receptor beta chains were read from a single sample in a study of OX40 agonist ivuxolimab in advanced cancers. Measured with immunoSEQ multiplex PCR; TCRdb has only the in-frame clones, and not every one. The sample includes 96,000 or so clones, approximately 80% of them seen just once. Specimen: CD4+ or CD8+ T cells sorted from blood, collected in a trial of the OX40 agonist ivuxolimab. These TCRs come from an adult with an advanced solid tumor such as melanoma, head and neck, liver or kidney cancer. Both conserved end residues are part of each CDR3. Each record gives: CDR3 protein, V gene.

CASTEGSANTEAFF | TRBV19
CASRGQGSNQPQHF | TRBV19
CASSSGTFYYEQYF | TRBV6-5
CASSESSSAQETQYF | TRBV10-1
CASSPLDRAPEAFF | TRBV7-2
CASSAGTGSGNTIYF | TRBV7-9
CASSEAGGYLGASTEAFF | TRBV2
CASSTGIDYGYTF | TRBV5-1
CATSRDQGDGYTF | TRBV15
CASSSGAAPYEQYF | TRBV11-3
CASSNHDRLSGELFF | TRBV7-9
CASGAPGLAGTRPQYEQYF | TRBV12-5
CATGLASSYNEQFF | TRBV15